The 18 T cell receptor beta chains below were found in one sample sequenced in a study of T cell repertoires in cytomegalovirus infection. These receptors have no identified antigens. Each CDR3 protein is one row after TCRdb ran MiXCR on the reads. The sample has more than 45,000 distinct CDR3 sequences, more than 15% seen once. This material consisted of CD8+ T cells from cultured PBMCs, taken from culture after CMV antigen stimulation. The source of these receptors is a human donor in good health (CMV status not recorded). Some clones in this sample may be carry-over from other donors' samples.

The gene calls are TRBV7-6 and TRBJ1-2, with a possible D match to TRBD1 (6 bases). V was pared by 5 bases and J by 8 bases, with 15 bases between. The CDR3 runs 13 residues. CDR1 and CDR2 (germline): SGHVS, FNYEAQ. In DNA, the CDR3 is TGTGCCAGCAGCCGTACAGGGCTGAAAGGCTACACCTTC. Amino acid sequence: CASSRTGLKGYTF. Full variable domain (rest looked up from reference TRBV7-6 and TRBJ1-2): GAGVSQSPRYKVTKRGQDVALRCDPISGHVSLYWYRQALGQGPEFLTYFNYEAQQDKSGLPNDRFSAERPEGSISTLTIQRTEQRDSAMYRCASSRTGLKGYTFGSGTRLTVV.

The rearrangement links TRBV3-1 to TRBJ2-7, with a tentative D call TRBD2 (5 bases). The germline V and J ends were trimmed by 0 bases and 4 bases, with 10 bases remaining between them. Looked up from germline, CDR1 is LGHDT and CDR2 is YNNKEL (reference sequence). This CDR3 has 14 amino acids. In DNA, the CDR3 is TGTGCCAGCAGCCAAGACGTGAGGGTGTACGAGCAGTACTTC. This codes for CASSQDVRVYEQYF.

The chain links TRBV7-8 to TRBJ2-1; 10 nucleotides align to TRBD2. There are 15 residues in the CDR3. The V gene's germline CDR1 is SGHVS and CDR2 FQNEAQ. Trimming took 4 bases from V and 7 from J; bases not matched to a gene: 7. This CDR3 reads CASSYSGGASNEQFF. The CDR3 DNA reads as TGTGCCAGCAGCTACAGCGGGGGGGCCAGTAATGAGCAGTTCTTC.

Only a few counts were recorded for this clonotype. V usage is TRBV7-8 and J usage is TRBJ2-3; D call uncertain. V was clipped by 1 base and J by 6 bases, with 5 bases between them. This CDR3 comprises 12 residues. Per the germline V gene, CDR1 is SGHVS and CDR2 is FQNEAQ. The CDR3 bases are TGTGCCAGCAGCTTAGAGGTGGATACGCAGTATTTT. It is translated as CASSLEVDTQYF.

This clonotype appeared a few times. The chain recombines TRBV7-2 with TRBJ1-1; D not resolved. The CDR3 totals 14 residues. Trimming pared 2 bases from V and 2 bases from J, leaving 9 bases between. Per the germline V gene, CDR1 is SGHTA and CDR2 is FQGNSA. CDR3 DNA sequence: TGTGCCAGCAGCTTAAGTGCAGCAAACACTGAAGCTTTCTTT. The encoded protein is CASSLSAANTEAFF.

This chain joins TRBV5-4 and TRBJ2-5, with 8 bases that match TRBD1. The V gene end was trimmed by 4 bases and the J gene end by 4 bases; junction bases not matched to a gene: 9. CDR1 is SGHNT and CDR2 is YYREEE in the germline V gene (reference sequence). The CDR3 spans 15 residues. CDR3 DNA: TGTGCCAGCAGCCCGGCGGGACAGGCGGGAGAGACCCAGTACTTC. Its translation is CASSPAGQAGETQYF.

This chain joins TRBV4-3 and TRBJ2-7; D is unclear. CDR3 length: 14 amino acids. Trimming took off 1 base at V and 3 bases at J, with 10 bases between the two ends. The germline CDR1 and CDR2 sequences are LGHNA and YSLEER. The CDR3 sequence is CASSQGLRDYEQYF. In nucleotides, the CDR3 is TGCGCCAGCAGCCAAGGTCTCCGAGACTACGAGCAGTACTTC.

This clonotype was counted a few times. This chain joins TRBV4-2 and TRBJ2-5; either TRBD1 or TRBD2 may supply D (5 bases each). The CDR3 is 16 amino acids. In germline, CDR1 is LGHNA, CDR2 YNFKEQ. Trimming left V 0 bases short and J 5 bases short, with 16 bases between. The CDR3 reads CASSQEGRPWGETQYF. CDR3 coding DNA: TGTGCCAGCAGCCAAGAGGGCAGGCCGTGGGGGGAGACCCAGTACTTC.

The chain has TRBV28 and TRBJ2-1, with 12 bases matching TRBD2. CDR1 and CDR2 from the germline V gene are MDHEN and SYDVKM. CDR3 length: 20 amino acids. With V trimmed by 2 bases and J by 0 bases, 11 bases remained unmatched. As DNA, the CDR3 is TGTGCCAGCAGTTTAATTCTAGCGGGGGGGTTTTCCTCCTCCTACAATGAGCAGTTCTTC. Its protein product is CASSLILAGGFSSSYNEQFF.

The chain couples TRBV24-1 to TRBJ2-1; no clear D. CDR3 length: 12 residues. Trimming took 8 bases from V and 7 from J, leaving 11 bases between them. Germline CDR1 reads KGHDR; CDR2 reads SFDVKD. For the CDR3, the DNA is TGTGCCACCACCAACGGAGATAATGAGCAGTTCTTC. This sequence encodes CATTNGDNEQFF.

In this sample, this clonotype turned up a few times. The chain is built from TRBV6-5 and TRBJ2-6; D is perhaps TRBD1 or TRBD2 (5 bases each). Trimming took 2 bases from V and 4 from J, leaving 9 bases between them. The CDR3 sequence is 15 residues long. The germline CDR1 and CDR2 sequences are MNHEY and SVGAGI. The CDR3 loop reads CASSYARDGANVLTF. CDR3 coding DNA: TGTGCCAGCAGTTACGCCAGGGACGGGGCCAACGTCCTGACTTTC.

This clonotype was detected only a few times. The V and J genes are TRBV5-6 and TRBJ2-3; unclear D gene. This CDR3 has 14 amino acids. CDR1 and CDR2 from the germline V gene are SGHDT and YYEEEE. Trimming took off 3 bases at V and 2 bases at J, with 10 bases between the two ends. The CDR3 bases are TGTGCCAGCAGCTCAGTTGGCTTCACAGATACGCAGTATTTT. Its protein product is CASSSVGFTDTQYF.

The CDR3: CASSQAALYGYTF. The CDR3 bases are TGCGCCAGCAGCCAAGCAGCGCTCTATGGCTACACCTTC. The rearrangement links TRBV4-1 to TRBJ1-2; D unclear. The length of the CDR3 is 13 residues. With 1 base removed from V and 4 bases from J, the gap between germline ends came to 7 bases. Germline V CDR1 and CDR2: MGHRA, YSYEKL.

This clonotype was found a few times. This sequence joins TRBV7-8 and TRBJ2-5, with D hard to call. V dropped 1 base and J dropped 5 bases, with 17 bases sitting between them. The CDR3 contains 16 residues. Looked up from germline, CDR1 is SGHVS and CDR2 is FQNEAQ. The CDR3 DNA is TGTGCCAGCAGCTTAGGTTCCGGTCGCCACCGGGAGACCCAGTACTTC. Translation gives CASSLGSGRHRETQYF.

V gene TRBV7-8 combines with J gene TRBJ2-5; tentative D call: TRBD1 (6 bases). CDR3 length equals 16 residues. The germline V and J ends were trimmed by 2 bases and 1 base, with 14 bases remaining between them. The germline gives CDR1 SGHVS, CDR2 FQNEAQ. CDR3 region: CASSLPYREIQETQYF. The CDR3 DNA sequence: TGTGCCAGCAGCTTACCGTACAGGGAAATCCAAGAGACCCAGTACTTC.

In regard to this clonotype: At one boundary the junction diverges from the germline segment, which might be a read error. The chain employs TRBV12-3 or TRBV12-4 and TRBJ2-1; tentative D call: TRBD2 (6 bases). The length of the CDR3 is 16 residues. Written as DNA, the CDR3 is TGTGCCAGCAGTACCCCTGCAGGGACTTTATACAATGAGCAGTTATTC. Its translation: CASSTPAGTLYNEQLF.

The chain joins TRBV4-3 to TRBJ1-2, with D unclear. Per the germline V gene, CDR1 is LGHNA and CDR2 is YSLEER. The CDR3 is made up of 14 amino acids. The germline V and J ends were trimmed by 0 bases and 4 bases, with 9 bases remaining between them. The CDR3 loop reads CASSQDTGSYGYTF. Written as DNA, the CDR3 is TGCGCCAGCAGCCAAGATACGGGATCCTATGGCTACACCTTC.

The chain recombines TRBV6-2 or TRBV6-3 with TRBJ2-1, with no clear D. From germline, CDR1 is MNHEY and CDR2 SVGEGT. V dropped 2 bases and J dropped 7 bases, with 12 bases sitting between them. The CDR3 totals 14 residues. Here the CDR3 DNA reads TGTGCCAGCAGTTACGTAACTATGCGGAATGAGCAGTTCTTC. This sequence encodes CASSYVTMRNEQFF.